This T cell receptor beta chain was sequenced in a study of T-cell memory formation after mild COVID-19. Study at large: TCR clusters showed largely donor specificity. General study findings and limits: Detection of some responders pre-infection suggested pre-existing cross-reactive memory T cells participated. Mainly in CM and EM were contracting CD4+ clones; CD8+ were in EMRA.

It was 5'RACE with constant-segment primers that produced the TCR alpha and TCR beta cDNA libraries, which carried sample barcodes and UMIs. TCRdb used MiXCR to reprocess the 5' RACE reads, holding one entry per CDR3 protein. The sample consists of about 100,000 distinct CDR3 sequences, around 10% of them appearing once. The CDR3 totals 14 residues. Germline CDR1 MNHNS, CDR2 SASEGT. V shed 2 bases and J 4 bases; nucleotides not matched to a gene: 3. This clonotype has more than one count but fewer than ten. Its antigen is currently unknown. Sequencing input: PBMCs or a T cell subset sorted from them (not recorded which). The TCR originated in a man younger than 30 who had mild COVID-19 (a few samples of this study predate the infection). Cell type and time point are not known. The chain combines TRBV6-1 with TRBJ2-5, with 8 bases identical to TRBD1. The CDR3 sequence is CASSEWTGIETQYF. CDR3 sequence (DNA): TGTGCCAGCAGTGAATGGACAGGGATAGAGACCCAGTACTTC.